This T cell receptor (beta chain) comes out of a study of early T cells in non-severe SARS-CoV-2 infection. Study information: The study sequenced bulk RNA from unsorted whole blood, with chains unpaired.

The trim removed 2 bases at V and 3 bases at J, leaving 4 bases unmatched. CDR3 length: 16 amino acids. Germline CDR1 and CDR2: SQVTM and ANQGSEA. TCRdb re-called the 5' RACE reads with MiXCR, one entry per CDR3 protein. The sample includes more than 40,000 distinct CDR3 sequences, 4% to 4.5% of them seen just once. The sequencing input was whole blood. The chain links TRBV29-1 to TRBJ2-1, with 13 bases aligning to TRBD2. The sequence was collected from an adult who was a healthcare worker with PCR-confirmed SARS-CoV-2 infection or an uninfected control (not recorded which). The CDR3 here is CSVEKWTSGSYNEQFF. In nucleotides, the CDR3 is TGCAGCGTTGAAAAATGGACTAGCGGGAGCTACAATGAGCAGTTCTTC.